This record covers a single T cell receptor beta chain. Assay: immunoSEQ multiplex PCR; the TCRdb copy retains only in-frame clones and omits some. The repertoire has about 130,000 clones, 85% to 90% of them found once; the top ten carry about 12%. These data belong to a study of T cell responses to AZD1222 COVID-19 vaccine. The sample here was peripheral blood, taken on day 0 of AZD1222 vaccination. The receptor was isolated from an adult in good health.

The CDR3 reads CAWTLADADTQYF. The DNA for the CDR3 is TGTGCCTGGACACTAGCCGACGCAGATACGCAGTATTTT. J is TRBJ2-3 and V is TRBV30; maybe TRBD2 (6 bases). Looked up from germline, CDR1 is GTSNPN and CDR2 is SVGIG (reference sequence). The CDR3 covers 13 residues. The ends were cut back, 4 bases at V and 4 bases at J, with 12 bases in the middle.